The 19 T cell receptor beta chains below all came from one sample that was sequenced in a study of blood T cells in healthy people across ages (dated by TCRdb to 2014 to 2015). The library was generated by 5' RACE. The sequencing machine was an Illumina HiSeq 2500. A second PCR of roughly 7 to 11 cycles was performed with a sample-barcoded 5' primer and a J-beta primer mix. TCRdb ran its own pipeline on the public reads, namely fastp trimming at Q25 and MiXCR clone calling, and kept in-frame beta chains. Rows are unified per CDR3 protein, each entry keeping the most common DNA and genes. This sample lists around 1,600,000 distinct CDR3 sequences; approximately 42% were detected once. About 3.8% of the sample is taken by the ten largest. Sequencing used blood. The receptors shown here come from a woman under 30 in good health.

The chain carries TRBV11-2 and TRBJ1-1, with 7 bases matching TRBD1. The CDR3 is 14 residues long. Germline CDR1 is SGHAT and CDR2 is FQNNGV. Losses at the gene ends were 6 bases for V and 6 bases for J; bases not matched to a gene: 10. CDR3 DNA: TGTGCCAGCAGTCGGTACAGGGGAATGGCTGAAGCTTTCTTT. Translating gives CASSRYRGMAEAFF. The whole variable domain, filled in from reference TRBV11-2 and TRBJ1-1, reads EAGVAQSPRYKIIEKRQSVAFWCNPISGHATLYWYQQILGQGPKLLIQFQNNGVVDDSQLPKDRFSAERLKGVDSTLKIQPAKLEDSAVYLCASSRYRGMAEAFFGQGTRLTVV.

The CDR3 nucleotides read TGTGCCAGCACCCGGGGACAGCCAAAGTGGGAGCAGTACTTC. It is translated as CASTRGQPKWEQYF. The V call is TRBV6-2 or TRBV6-3, the J call TRBJ2-5; 7 positions match TRBD1. The CDR3 is 14 amino acids. Germline CDR1 reads MNHEY; CDR2 reads SVGEGT. The ends lost 7 bases at V and 11 bases at J; junction bases unmatched: 16.

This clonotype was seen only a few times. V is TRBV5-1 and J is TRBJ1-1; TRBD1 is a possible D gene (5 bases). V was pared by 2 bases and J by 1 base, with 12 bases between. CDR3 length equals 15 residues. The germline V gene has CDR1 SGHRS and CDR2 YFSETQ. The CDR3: CASSFFLQGNTEAFF. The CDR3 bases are TGCGCCAGCAGCTTTTTCCTCCAGGGGAACACTGAAGCTTTCTTT.

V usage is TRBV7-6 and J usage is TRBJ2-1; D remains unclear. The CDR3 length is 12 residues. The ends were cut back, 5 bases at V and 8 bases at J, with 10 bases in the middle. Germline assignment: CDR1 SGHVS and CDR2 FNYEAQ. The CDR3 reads CASSGSPYEQFF. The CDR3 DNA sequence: TGTGCCAGCAGCGGTAGTCCTTATGAGCAGTTCTTC. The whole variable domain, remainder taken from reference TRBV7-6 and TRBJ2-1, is GAGVSQSPRYKVTKRGQDVALRCDPISGHVSLYWYRQALGQGPEFLTYFNYEAQQDKSGLPNDRFSAERPEGSISTLTIQRTEQRDSAMYRCASSGSPYEQFFGPGTRLTVL.

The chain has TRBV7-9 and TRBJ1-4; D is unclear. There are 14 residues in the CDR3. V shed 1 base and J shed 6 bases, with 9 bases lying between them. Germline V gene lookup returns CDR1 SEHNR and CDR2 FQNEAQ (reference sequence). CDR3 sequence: CASSLGSLDEKLFF. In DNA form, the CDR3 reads TGTGCCAGCAGCTTAGGCAGCCTTGATGAAAAACTGTTTTTT.

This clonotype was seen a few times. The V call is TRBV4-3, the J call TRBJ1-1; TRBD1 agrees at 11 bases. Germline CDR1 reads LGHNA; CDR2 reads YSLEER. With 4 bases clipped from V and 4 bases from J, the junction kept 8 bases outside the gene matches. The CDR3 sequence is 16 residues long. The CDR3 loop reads CASSRTPGTGGTEAFF. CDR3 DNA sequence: TGCGCCAGCAGCCGAACCCCCGGGACAGGGGGCACTGAAGCTTTCTTT.

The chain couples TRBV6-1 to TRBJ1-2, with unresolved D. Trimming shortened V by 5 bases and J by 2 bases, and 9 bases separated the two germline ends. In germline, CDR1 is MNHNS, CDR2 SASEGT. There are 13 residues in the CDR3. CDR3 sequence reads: CASSRAGNYGYTF. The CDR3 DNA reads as TGTGCCAGCAGTCGGGCAGGCAACTATGGCTACACCTTC.

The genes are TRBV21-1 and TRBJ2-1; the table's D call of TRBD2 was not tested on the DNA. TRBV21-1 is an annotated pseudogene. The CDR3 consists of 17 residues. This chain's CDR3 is CASSNAASGGPNNEQFF. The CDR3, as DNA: TGTGCCAGCAGCAATGCGGCTAGCGGGGGGCCAAACAATGAGCAGTTCTTC.

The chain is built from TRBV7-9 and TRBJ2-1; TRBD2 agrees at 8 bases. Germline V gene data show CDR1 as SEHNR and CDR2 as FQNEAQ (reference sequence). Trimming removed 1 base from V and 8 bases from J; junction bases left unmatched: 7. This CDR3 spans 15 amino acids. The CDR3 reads CASSLDRGGRHEQFF. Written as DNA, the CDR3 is TGTGCCAGCAGCTTAGATCGGGGGGGGCGTCATGAGCAGTTCTTC.

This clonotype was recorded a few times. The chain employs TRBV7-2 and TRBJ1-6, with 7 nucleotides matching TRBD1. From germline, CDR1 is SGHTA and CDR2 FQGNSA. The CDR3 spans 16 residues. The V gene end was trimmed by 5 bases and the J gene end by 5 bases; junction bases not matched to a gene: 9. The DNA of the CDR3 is TGTGCCAGCAGCGTACAGGGGAGGTCGGATAATTCACCCCTCCACTTT. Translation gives CASSVQGRSDNSPLHF.

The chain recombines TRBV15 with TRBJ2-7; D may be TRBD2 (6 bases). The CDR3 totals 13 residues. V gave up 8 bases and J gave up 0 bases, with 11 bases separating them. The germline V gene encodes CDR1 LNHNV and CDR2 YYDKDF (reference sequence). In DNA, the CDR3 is TGTGCCACCGCGGAGGACTACTCCTACGAGCAGTACTTC. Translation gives CATAEDYSYEQYF.

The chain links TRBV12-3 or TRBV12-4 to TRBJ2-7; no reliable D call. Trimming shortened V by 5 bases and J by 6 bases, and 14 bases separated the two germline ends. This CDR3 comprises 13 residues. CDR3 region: CASSGEVIREQYF. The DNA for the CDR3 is TGTGCCAGCAGTGGCGAGGTCATCCGCGAGCAGTACTTC.

CDR3 sequence reads: CASSLVGQGHTEAFF. The DNA of the CDR3 is TGTGCCAGCAGCTTGGTAGGTCAGGGCCACACTGAAGCTTTCTTT. The chain is built from TRBV5-5 and TRBJ1-1, with D perhaps matching TRBD1 (5 bases). Trimming shortened V by 0 bases and J by 3 bases, and 12 bases separated the two germline ends. The CDR3 has 15 residues. Germline CDR1 SGHKS, CDR2 YYEKEE (reference sequence).

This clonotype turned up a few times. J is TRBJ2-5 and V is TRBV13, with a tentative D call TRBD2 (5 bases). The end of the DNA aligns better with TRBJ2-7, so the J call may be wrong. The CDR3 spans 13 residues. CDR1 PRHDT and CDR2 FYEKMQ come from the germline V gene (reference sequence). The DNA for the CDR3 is TGTGCCAGCAGCCCACCTAGCATTCGCGAGCAGTACTTC. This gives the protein CASSPPSIREQYF.

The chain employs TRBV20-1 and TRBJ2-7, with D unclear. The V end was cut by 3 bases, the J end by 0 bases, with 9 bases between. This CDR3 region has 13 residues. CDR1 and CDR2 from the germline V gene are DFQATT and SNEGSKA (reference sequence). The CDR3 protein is CSASGSSSYEQYF. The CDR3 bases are TGCAGTGCTAGCGGGTCAAGCTCCTACGAGCAGTACTTC.

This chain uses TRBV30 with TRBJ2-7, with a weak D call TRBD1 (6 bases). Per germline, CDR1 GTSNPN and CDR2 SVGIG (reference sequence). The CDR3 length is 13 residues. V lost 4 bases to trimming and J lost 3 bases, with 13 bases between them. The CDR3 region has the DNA TGTGCCTGGACGAAGGGACACCGCTACGAGCAGTACTTC. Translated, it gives CAWTKGHRYEQYF.

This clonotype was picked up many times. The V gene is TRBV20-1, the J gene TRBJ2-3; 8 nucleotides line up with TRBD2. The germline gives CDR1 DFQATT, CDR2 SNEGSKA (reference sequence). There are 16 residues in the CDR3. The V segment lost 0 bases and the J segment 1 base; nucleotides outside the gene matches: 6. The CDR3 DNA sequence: TGCAGTGCTAGAGATCGCCGAGCGGGGGGCACAGATACGCAGTATTTT. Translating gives CSARDRRAGGTDTQYF.

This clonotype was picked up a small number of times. The CDR3 protein is CASSWGRLVGYEQYF. The CDR3 DNA reads TGTGCCAGCAGCTGGGGTCGACTAGTCGGATACGAGCAGTACTTC. V and J are TRBV7-2 and TRBJ2-7; D perhaps matches TRBD2 (6 bases). CDR3 length: 15 amino acids. Trimming stripped 4 bases from V and 4 bases from J, with 17 bases between. CDR1 and CDR2 (germline): SGHTA, FQGNSA.

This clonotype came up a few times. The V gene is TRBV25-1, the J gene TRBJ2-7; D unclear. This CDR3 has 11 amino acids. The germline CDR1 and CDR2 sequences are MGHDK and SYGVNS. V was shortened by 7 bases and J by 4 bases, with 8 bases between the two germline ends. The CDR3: CASTIAYEQYF. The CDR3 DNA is TGTGCCAGCACAATCGCATACGAGCAGTACTTC.